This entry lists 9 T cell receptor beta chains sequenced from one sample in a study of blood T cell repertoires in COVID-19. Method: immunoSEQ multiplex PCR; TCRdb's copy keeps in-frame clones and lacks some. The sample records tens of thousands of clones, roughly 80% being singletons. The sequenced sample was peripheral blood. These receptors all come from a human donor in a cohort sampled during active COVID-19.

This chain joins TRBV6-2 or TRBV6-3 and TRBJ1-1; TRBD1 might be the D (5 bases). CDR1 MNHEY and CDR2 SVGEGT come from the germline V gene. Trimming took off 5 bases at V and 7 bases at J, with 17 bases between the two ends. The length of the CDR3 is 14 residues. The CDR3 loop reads CASSTPGHANEAFF. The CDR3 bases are TGTGCCAGCAGTACGCCCGGACACGCAAATGAAGCTTTCTTT.

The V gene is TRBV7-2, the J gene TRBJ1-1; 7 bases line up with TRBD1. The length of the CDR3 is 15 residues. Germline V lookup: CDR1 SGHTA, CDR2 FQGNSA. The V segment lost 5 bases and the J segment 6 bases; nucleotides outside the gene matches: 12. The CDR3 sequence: CASSVLQGRAAEAFF. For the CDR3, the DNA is TGTGCCAGCAGCGTACTACAGGGGCGGGCTGCTGAAGCTTTCTTT.

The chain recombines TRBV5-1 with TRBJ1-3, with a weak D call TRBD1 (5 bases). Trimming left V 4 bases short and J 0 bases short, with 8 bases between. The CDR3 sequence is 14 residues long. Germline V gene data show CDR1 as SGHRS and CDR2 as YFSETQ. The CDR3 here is CASSQGSSGNTIYF. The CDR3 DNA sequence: TGCGCCAGCAGCCAGGGAAGCTCTGGAAACACCATATATTTT.

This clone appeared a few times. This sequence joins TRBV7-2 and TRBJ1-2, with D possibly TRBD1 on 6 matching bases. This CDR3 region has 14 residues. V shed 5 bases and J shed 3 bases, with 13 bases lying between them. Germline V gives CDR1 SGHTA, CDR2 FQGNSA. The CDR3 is CASSKQQGDYGYTF. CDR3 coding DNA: TGTGCCAGCAGCAAGCAACAGGGTGACTATGGCTACACCTTC.

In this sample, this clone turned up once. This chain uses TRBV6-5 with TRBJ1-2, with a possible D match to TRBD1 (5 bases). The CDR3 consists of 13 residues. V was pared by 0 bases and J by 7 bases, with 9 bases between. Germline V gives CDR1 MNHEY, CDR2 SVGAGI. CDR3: CASSYSTGAGYTF. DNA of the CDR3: TGTGCCAGCAGTTACTCTACTGGGGCTGGCTACACCTTC.

CDR3 sequence: CASSIENPGTQYF. As DNA, the CDR3 is TGTGCCAGTAGTATAGAAAACCCGGGGACCCAGTACTTC. The gene calls are TRBV19 and TRBJ2-5; D uncertain. Germline V lookup: CDR1 LNHDA, CDR2 SQIVND (reference sequence). The CDR3 is 13 residues long. The V and J ends lost 0 bases and 7 bases respectively, with 9 bases between them.

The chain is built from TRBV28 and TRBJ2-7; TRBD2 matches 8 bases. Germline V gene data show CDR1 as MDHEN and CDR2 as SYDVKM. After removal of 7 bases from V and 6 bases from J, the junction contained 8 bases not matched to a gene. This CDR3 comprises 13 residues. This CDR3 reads CASTGGGGLEQYF. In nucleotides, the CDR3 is TGTGCCAGCACCGGGGGGGGAGGGCTCGAGCAGTACTTC.

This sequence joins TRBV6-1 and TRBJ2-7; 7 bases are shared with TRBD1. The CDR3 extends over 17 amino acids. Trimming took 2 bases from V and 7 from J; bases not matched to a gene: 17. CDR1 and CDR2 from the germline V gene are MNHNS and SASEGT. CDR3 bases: TGTGCCAGCAGTGAAAGGGGGCACGACAGGGTGTTGGGAGAGCAGTACTTC. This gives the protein CASSERGHDRVLGEQYF.

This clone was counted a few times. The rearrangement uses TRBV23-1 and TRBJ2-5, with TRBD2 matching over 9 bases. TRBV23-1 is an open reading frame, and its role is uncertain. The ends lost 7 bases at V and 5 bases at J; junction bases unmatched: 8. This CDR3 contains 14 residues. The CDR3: CASTSGANIETQYF. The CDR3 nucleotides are TGCGCCAGCACTAGCGGGGCGAACATTGAGACCCAGTACTTC.